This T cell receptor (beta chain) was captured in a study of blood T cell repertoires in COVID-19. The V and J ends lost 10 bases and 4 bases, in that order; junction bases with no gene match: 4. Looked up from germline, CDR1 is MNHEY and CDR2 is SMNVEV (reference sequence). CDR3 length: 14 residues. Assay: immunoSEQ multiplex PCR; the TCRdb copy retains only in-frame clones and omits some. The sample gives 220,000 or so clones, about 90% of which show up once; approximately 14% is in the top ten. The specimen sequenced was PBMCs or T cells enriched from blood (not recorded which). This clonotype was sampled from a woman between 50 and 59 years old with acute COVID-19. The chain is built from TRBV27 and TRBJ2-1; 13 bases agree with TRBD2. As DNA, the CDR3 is TGTGCCACTTCGACTAGCGGGGGGTACAATGAGCAGTTCTTC. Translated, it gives CATSTSGGYNEQFF.